What follows are 13 T cell receptor beta chains derived from one specimen sequenced in a study of graft-versus-host responses after intestinal transplantation. The data were produced by immunoSEQ multiplex PCR, yet TCRdb's version contains in-frame clones alone and is incomplete. The data hold fewer than 150,000 clones, with 85% to 95% observed a single time. These TCRs are of unknown antigen specificity. Here the sequenced sample was unstimulated CD4+ T cells sorted from spleen or lymph node cells, taken before intestinal transplant. Receptors were obtained from a human donor who received an intestinal transplant.

The rearrangement joins TRBV9 to TRBJ2-7; 7 nucleotides align to TRBD1. Germline assignment: CDR1 SGDLS and CDR2 YYNGEE. The V gene end was trimmed by 2 bases and the J gene end by 3 bases; junction bases not matched to a gene: 11. This CDR3 spans 16 amino acids. CDR3: CASSVDLRQGSYEQYF. CDR3 sequence (DNA): TGTGCCAGCAGCGTCGACCTTAGACAGGGAAGCTACGAGCAGTACTTC.

CDR3 coding DNA: TGTGCCAGCAGCGCTGGACTAGCGGGGGGTTACAATGAGCAGTTCTTC. This sequence encodes CASSAGLAGGYNEQFF. V and J are TRBV9 and TRBJ2-1; 14 positions match TRBD2. The CDR3 length is 16 residues. V was clipped by 3 bases and J by 4 bases; unmatched bases: 3. Germline V gene sequence: CDR1 SGDLS, CDR2 YYNGEE.

V is TRBV4-1 and J is TRBJ2-3, with a tentative D call TRBD2 (5 bases). Deletions cut 1 base from V and 1 base from J, with 12 bases between. The V gene's germline CDR1 is MGHRA and CDR2 YSYEKL. This CDR3 spans 16 amino acids. The CDR3 DNA reads as TGCGCCAGCAGCCAAGGACTATCAACTGGCACAGATACGCAGTATTTT. Protein: CASSQGLSTGTDTQYF.

The chain carries TRBV6-1 and TRBJ2-2; no clear D. Trimming took off 1 base at V and 7 bases at J, with 4 bases between the two ends. This CDR3 region has 12 residues. Germline values: CDR1 MNHNS, CDR2 SASEGT. Written as DNA, the CDR3 is TGTGCCAGCAGTGAAGTCCTCGGGGAGCTGTTTTTT. Translation: CASSEVLGELFF.

CDR3: CASSEGRASGYTF. The CDR3 DNA is TGCGCCAGCAGTGAAGGGCGGGCGAGCGGCTACACCTTC. V usage is TRBV10-1 and J usage is TRBJ1-2; unclear D gene. This CDR3 spans 13 amino acids. Germline assignment: CDR1 WNHNN and CDR2 SYGVQD (reference sequence). V gave up 3 bases and J gave up 8 bases, with 13 bases separating them.

The chain uses TRBV2 and TRBJ1-4; D not certain. Germline V CDR1 and CDR2: SNHLY, FYNNEI. This CDR3 region has 14 residues. Trimming left V 1 base short and J 8 bases short, with 11 bases between. As DNA, the CDR3 is TGTGCCAGCAGTGAAGGTTGGGCAGCCGAAAAACTGTTTTTT. As protein: CASSEGWAAEKLFF.

This clone was seen only once. The chain recombines TRBV10-3 with TRBJ2-2; tentatively, D is TRBD2 (5 bases). The CDR3 has 13 amino acids. Trimming cost V 6 bases and J 4 bases, with 9 bases left between them. Germline V gene lookup returns CDR1 ENHRY and CDR2 SYGVKD. Here the CDR3 DNA reads TGTGCCATCAGGAAAACTAGCACCGGGGAGCTGTTTTTT. It specifies CAIRKTSTGELFF.

This clone has just one count. The chain employs TRBV5-1 and TRBJ2-7; weak D call: TRBD2 (5 bases). The germline V gene encodes CDR1 SGHRS and CDR2 YFSETQ. CDR3 length equals 14 residues. Deletions cut 4 bases from V and 6 bases from J, with 17 bases between. CDR3 sequence reads: CASSPRGDGSEQYF. The CDR3 region has the DNA TGCGCCAGCAGCCCGAGAGGCGATGGGAGCGAGCAGTACTTC.

This chain joins TRBV7-9 and TRBJ2-2; 8 nucleotides agree with TRBD1. After removal of 5 bases from V and 1 base from J, the junction contained 0 bases not matched to a gene. The CDR3 is 14 residues long. Germline CDR1 and CDR2: SEHNR and FQNEAQ (reference sequence). The CDR3 region is CASSGTGNTGELFF. CDR3 in DNA: TGTGCCAGCAGCGGGACAGGGAACACCGGGGAGCTGTTTTTT. The variable domain in full, with the rest retrieved from reference TRBV7-9 and TRBJ2-2, is DTGVSQNPRHKITKRGQNVTFRCDPISEHNRLYWYRQTLGQGPEFLTYFQNEAQLEKSRLLSDRFSAERPKGSFSTLEIQRTEQGDSAMYLCASSGTGNTGELFFGEGSRLTVL.

The rearrangement joins TRBV19 to TRBJ2-6; 8 bases fit TRBD2. The CDR3 consists of 16 residues. Trimming removed 6 bases from V and 3 bases from J; junction bases left unmatched: 7. Germline values: CDR1 LNHDA, CDR2 SQIVND (reference sequence). The CDR3: CASSSTGGIGANVLTF. The CDR3 nucleotides read TGTGCCAGTAGCTCTACGGGGGGGATTGGGGCCAACGTCCTGACTTTC.

The rearrangement uses TRBV5-4 and TRBJ2-1; TRBD1 might be the D (6 bases). The germline gives CDR1 SGHNT, CDR2 YYREEE (reference sequence). Trimming shortened V by 4 bases and J by 2 bases, and 16 bases separated the two germline ends. This CDR3 comprises 16 residues. The CDR3 sequence: CASSEQIRTAYNEQFF. CDR3 DNA: TGTGCCAGCAGCGAACAAATCAGGACAGCCTACAATGAGCAGTTCTTC.

V is TRBV7-2 and J is TRBJ2-2; a weak D match, TRBD2 (5 bases). The CDR3 is made up of 14 amino acids. V lost 6 bases and J 7 bases, leaving 15 bases between the germline ends. Germline V gene sequence: CDR1 SGHTA, CDR2 FQGNSA. CDR3 in DNA: TGTGCCAGCAGAAGGACCCCCGGGAACGGGGAGCTGTTTTTT. It is translated as CASRRTPGNGELFF.

This chain joins TRBV23-1 and TRBJ1-1; a weak D match, TRBD1 (5 bases). TRBV23-1 counts as an open reading frame of uncertain function. V lost 3 bases and J 1 base, leaving 18 bases between the germline ends. This CDR3 has 17 amino acids. The CDR3 sequence is CASSHPGGLPANTEAFF. CDR3 in DNA: TGCGCCAGCAGTCACCCCGGGGGACTTCCGGCGAACACTGAAGCTTTCTTT.